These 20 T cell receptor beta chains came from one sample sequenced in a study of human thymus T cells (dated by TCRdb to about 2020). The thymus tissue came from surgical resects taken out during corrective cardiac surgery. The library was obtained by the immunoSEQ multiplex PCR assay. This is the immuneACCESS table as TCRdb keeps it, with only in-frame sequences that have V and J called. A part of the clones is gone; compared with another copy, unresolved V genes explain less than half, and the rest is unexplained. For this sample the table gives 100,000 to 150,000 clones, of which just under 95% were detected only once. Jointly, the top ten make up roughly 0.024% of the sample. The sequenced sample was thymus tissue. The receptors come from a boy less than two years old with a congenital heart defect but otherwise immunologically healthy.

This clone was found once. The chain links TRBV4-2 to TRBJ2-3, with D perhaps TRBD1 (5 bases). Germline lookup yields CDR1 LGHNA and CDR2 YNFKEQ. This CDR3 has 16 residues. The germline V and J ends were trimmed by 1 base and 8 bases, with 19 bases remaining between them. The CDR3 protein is CASSQGRHHLQGTQYF. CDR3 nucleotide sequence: TGTGCCAGCAGCCAAGGGCGACACCACCTCCAGGGTACGCAGTATTTT.

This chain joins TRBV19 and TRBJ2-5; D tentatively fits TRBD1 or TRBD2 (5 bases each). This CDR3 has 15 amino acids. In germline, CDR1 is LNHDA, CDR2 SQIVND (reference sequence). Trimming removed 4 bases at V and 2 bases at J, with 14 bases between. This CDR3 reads CASSTLGRIQETQYF. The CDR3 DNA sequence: TGTGCCAGTAGTACGCTGGGACGGATTCAAGAGACCCAGTACTTC.

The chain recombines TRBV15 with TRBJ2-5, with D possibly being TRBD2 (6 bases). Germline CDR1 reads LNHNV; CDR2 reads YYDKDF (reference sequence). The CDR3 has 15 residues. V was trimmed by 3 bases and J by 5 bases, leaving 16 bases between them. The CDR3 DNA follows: TGTGCCACCAGCAGTGCGGGACTGCCAAGGGAGACCCAGTACTTC. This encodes CATSSAGLPRETQYF.

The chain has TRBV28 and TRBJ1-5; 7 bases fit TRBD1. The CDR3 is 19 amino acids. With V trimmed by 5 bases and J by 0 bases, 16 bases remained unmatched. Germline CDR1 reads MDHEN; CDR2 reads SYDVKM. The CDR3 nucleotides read TGTGCCAGCAGTCAAAGGACAGGCCTAGGTGGTGATAGCAATCAGCCCCAGCATTTT. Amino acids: CASSQRTGLGGDSNQPQHF.

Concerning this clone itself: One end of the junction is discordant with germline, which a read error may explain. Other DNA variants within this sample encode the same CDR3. CDR3 sequence reads: CASSQYRFPNTGELFF. The CDR3 nucleotides read TGCGCCAGCAGCCAGTACAGATTTCCTAACACTGGGGAGCTGTTTTTT. The V gene is TRBV4-3, the J gene TRBJ2-2; D gene unclear. Germline V gene lookup returns CDR1 LGHNA and CDR2 YSLEER. The CDR3 is 16 amino acids.

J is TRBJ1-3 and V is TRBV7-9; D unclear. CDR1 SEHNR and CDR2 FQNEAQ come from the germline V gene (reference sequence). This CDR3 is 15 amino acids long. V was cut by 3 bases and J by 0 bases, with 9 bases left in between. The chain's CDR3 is CASSFLGSSGNTIYF. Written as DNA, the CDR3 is TGTGCCAGCAGCTTCCTCGGCAGCTCTGGAAACACCATATATTTT.

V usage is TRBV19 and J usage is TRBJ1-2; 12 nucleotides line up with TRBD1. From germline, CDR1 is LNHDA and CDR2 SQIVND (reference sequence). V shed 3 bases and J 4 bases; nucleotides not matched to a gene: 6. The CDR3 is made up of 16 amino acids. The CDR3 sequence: CASSIRDRGQGYGYTF. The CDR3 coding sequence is TGTGCCAGTAGTATCAGGGACAGGGGGCAGGGCTATGGCTACACCTTC.

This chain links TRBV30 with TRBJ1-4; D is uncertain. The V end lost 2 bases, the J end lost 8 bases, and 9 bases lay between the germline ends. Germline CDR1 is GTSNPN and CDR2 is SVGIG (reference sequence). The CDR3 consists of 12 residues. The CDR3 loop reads CAWSRSGEKLFF. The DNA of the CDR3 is TGTGCCTGGAGTAGGTCTGGGGAAAAACTGTTTTTT. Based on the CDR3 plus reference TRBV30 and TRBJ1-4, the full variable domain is SQTIHQWPATLVQPVGSPLSLECTVEGTSNPNLYWYRQAAGRGLQLLFYSVGIGQISSEVPQNLSASRPQDRQFILSSKKLLLSDSGFYLCAWSRSGEKLFFGSGTQLSVL.

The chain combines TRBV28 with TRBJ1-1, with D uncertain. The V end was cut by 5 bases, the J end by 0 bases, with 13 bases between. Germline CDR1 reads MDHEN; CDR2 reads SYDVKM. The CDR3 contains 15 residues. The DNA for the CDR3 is TGTGCCAGCAGTACCTCGCCCCGGGTGAACACTGAAGCTTTCTTT. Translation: CASSTSPRVNTEAFF.

CDR3 region: CASRGSGGIYEQYF. CDR3 DNA: TGTGCCAGCAGGGGTTCAGGAGGGATCTACGAGCAGTACTTC. This chain links TRBV27 with TRBJ2-7, with D possibly matching TRBD2 (6 bases). Trimming stripped 6 bases from V and 3 bases from J, with 15 bases between. Germline lookup yields CDR1 MNHEY and CDR2 SMNVEV (reference sequence). The CDR3 covers 14 residues.

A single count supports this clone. CDR3 in DNA: TGTGCCAGCAGTGACACTAGCGGGGGGGCGAGGGGTGAGCAGTTCTTC. Translated: CASSDTSGGARGEQFF. V and J are TRBV2 and TRBJ2-1, with 13 bases aligning to TRBD2. J was trimmed by 9 bases and V by 3 bases; bases with no gene match: 8. CDR3 length: 16 amino acids. Looked up from germline, CDR1 is SNHLY and CDR2 is FYNNEI.

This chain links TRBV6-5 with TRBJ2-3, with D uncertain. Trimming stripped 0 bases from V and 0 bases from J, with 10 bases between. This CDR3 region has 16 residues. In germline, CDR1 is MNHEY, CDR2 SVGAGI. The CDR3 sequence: CASSYSDGASTDTQYF. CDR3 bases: TGTGCCAGCAGTTACTCGGATGGAGCTAGCACAGATACGCAGTATTTT.

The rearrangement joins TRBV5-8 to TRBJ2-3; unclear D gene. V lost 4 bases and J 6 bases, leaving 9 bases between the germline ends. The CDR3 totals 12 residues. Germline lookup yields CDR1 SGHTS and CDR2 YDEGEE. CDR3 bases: TGTGCCAGCAGCATGGAAGGGGATACGCAGTATTTT. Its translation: CASSMEGDTQYF. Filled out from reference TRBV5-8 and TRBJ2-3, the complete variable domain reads EAGVTQSPTHLIKTRGQQATLRCSPISGHTSVYWYQQALGLGLQFLLWYDEGEERNRGNFPPRFSGRQFPNYSSELNVNALELEDSALYLCASSMEGDTQYFGPGTRLTVL.

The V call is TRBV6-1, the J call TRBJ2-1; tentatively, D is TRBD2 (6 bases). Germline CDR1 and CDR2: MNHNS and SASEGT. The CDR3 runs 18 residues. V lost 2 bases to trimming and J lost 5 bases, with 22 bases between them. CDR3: CASSEFIKEGIYNNEQFF. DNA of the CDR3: TGTGCCAGCAGTGAATTTATCAAGGAGGGGATATATAACAATGAGCAGTTCTTC.

For the CDR3, the DNA is TGCGCCACCAACCCCGTACCGGGGGACACCGGGGAGCTGTTTTTT. Translated: CATNPVPGDTGELFF. The V and J genes are TRBV5-1 and TRBJ2-2, with D perhaps matching TRBD2 (6 bases). Trimming stripped 9 bases from V and 3 bases from J, with 18 bases between. This CDR3 contains 15 residues. Per the germline V gene, CDR1 is SGHRS and CDR2 is YFSETQ.

The CDR3 DNA is TGCGCCAGCAGTGAGTCGGTCTTAAGGGGGCGAGGCTATGGCTACACCTTC. Encoded protein: CASSESVLRGRGYGYTF. The genes are TRBV10-1 and TRBJ1-2, with 7 bases aligning to TRBD1. With 0 bases clipped from V and 4 bases from J, the junction kept 11 bases outside the gene matches. The CDR3 is 17 residues long. From germline, CDR1 is WNHNN and CDR2 SYGVQD (reference sequence).

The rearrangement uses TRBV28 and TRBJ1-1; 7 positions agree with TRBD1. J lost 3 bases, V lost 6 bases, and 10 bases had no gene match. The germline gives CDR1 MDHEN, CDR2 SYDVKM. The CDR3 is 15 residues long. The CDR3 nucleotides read TGTGCCAGCAGCCCTCAGACAGGGAAGGACACTGAAGCTTTCTTT. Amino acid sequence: CASSPQTGKDTEAFF.

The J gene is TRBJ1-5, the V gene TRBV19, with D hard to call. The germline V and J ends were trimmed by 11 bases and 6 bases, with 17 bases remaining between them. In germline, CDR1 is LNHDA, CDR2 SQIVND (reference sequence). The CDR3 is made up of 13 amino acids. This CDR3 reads CASRPRIGQPQHF. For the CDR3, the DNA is TGTGCCTCACGGCCCAGGATCGGTCAGCCCCAGCATTTT.

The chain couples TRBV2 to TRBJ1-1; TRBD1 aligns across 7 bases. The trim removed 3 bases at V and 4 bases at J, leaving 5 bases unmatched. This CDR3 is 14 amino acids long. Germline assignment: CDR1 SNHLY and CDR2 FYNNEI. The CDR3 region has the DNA TGTGCCAGCAGTGATCCGACAGGGCTCACTGAAGCTTTCTTT. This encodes CASSDPTGLTEAFF.

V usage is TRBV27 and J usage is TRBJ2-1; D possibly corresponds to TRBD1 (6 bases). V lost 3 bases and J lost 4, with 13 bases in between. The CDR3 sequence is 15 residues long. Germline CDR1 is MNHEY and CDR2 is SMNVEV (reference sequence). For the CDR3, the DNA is TGTGCCAGCAGTTTCGTCAGGGGAAAATACAATGAGCAGTTCTTC. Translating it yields CASSFVRGKYNEQFF.